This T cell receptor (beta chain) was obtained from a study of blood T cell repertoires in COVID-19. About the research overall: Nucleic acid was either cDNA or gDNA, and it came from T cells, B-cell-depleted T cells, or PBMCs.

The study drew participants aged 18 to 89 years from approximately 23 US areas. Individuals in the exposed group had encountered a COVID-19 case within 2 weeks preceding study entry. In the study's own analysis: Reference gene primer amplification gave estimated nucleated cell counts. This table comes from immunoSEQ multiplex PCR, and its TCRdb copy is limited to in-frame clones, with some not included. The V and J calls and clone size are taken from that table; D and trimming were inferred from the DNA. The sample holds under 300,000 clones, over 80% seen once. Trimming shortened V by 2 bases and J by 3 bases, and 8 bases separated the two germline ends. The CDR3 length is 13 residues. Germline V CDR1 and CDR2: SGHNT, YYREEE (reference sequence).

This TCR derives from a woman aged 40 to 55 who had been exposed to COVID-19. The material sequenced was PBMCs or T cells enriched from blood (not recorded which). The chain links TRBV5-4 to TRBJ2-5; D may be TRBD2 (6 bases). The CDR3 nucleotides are TGTGCCAGCAGCTTTTGGGGGGAAGAGACCCAGTACTTC. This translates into CASSFWGEETQYF.